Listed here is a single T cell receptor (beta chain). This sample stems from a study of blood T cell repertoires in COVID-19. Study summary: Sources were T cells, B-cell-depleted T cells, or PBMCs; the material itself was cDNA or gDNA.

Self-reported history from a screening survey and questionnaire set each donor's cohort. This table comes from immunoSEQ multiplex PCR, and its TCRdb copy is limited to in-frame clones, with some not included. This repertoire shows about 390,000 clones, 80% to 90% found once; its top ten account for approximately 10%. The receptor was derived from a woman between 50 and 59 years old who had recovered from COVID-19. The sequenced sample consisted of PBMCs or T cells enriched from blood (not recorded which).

The CDR3 DNA reads TGTGCCAGCAGAAATACAGCGGATAGCAATCAGCCCCAGCATTTT. Its translation is CASRNTADSNQPQHF. The gene calls are TRBV2 and TRBJ1-5; D call uncertain. This CDR3 is built from 15 residues. V was clipped by 6 bases and J by 0 bases, with 12 bases between them. Germline CDR1 SNHLY, CDR2 FYNNEI.